The 7 T cell receptor beta chains listed next were all sequenced from one sample in a study of blood T cell repertoires in COVID-19. Method: immunoSEQ multiplex PCR; TCRdb's copy keeps in-frame clones and lacks some. The sample comprises 210,000 or so clones, 65% to 85% of which are singletons, and 2.5% to 3.5% rests with the top ten. Source material: peripheral blood. These receptors all stem from a middle-aged man with active or convalescent COVID-19.

This chain links TRBV7-2 with TRBJ1-2; unclear D gene. The CDR3 runs to 16 residues. The germline V gene encodes CDR1 SGHTA and CDR2 FQGNSA. Deletions cut 6 bases from V and 2 bases from J, with 19 bases between. The CDR3 region has the DNA TGTGCCAGCAGTCGTACCGGAGGAGATGGGAACTATGGCTACACCTTC. Protein product: CASSRTGGDGNYGYTF.

Regarding this clone: The sample holds other DNA sequences that translate to the same CDR3. The CDR3 DNA reads as TGTGCCAGCTCACCGGACAGTCGCGAGCAGTACTTC. It codes for CASSPDSREQYF. J is TRBJ2-7 and V is TRBV18; perhaps TRBD1 as D (6 bases). Germline loops: CDR1 KGHSH, CDR2 LQKENI. Trimming took off 3 bases at V and 6 bases at J, with 9 bases between the two ends. The CDR3 covers 12 residues.

This clone came up a few times. The J gene is TRBJ2-7, the V gene TRBV28, with TRBD2 as a possible D gene (6 bases). Trimming pared 5 bases from V and 0 bases from J, leaving 11 bases between. The germline gives CDR1 MDHEN, CDR2 SYDVKM. The CDR3 loop spans 14 amino acids. The CDR3 coding sequence is TGTGCCAGCAGTCGAATCGGGGGCTCCTACGAGCAGTACTTC. Protein sequence: CASSRIGGSYEQYF.

The chain couples TRBV6-2 or TRBV6-3 to TRBJ1-1; D unclear. From germline, CDR1 is MNHEY and CDR2 SVGEGT. V dropped 6 bases and J dropped 8 bases, with 16 bases sitting between them. The CDR3 totals 13 residues. CDR3 amino acids: CASSLRRVGEAFF. DNA for the CDR3: TGTGCCAGCAGCCTAAGACGGGTAGGCGAAGCTTTCTTT.

This chain joins TRBV10-3 and TRBJ1-4; D is uncertain. Germline assignment: CDR1 ENHRY and CDR2 SYGVKD. The germline V and J ends were trimmed by 4 bases and 13 bases, with 19 bases remaining between them. The CDR3 is 14 amino acids. The CDR3 loop reads CAISATGVTRGLFF. The CDR3 DNA is TGTGCCATCAGTGCAACGGGAGTCACAAGAGGACTGTTTTTT.

This CDR3 reads CASRPDSLYTQYF. CDR3 bases: TGCGCCAGCCGCCCCGACAGTTTATATACGCAGTATTTT. The chain is built from TRBV5-1 and TRBJ2-3; a possible D gene is TRBD1 (5 bases). The CDR3 length is 13 residues. V was pared by 7 bases and J by 7 bases, with 16 bases between. CDR1 is SGHRS and CDR2 is YFSETQ in the germline V gene.

The chain carries TRBV3-1 (or the pseudogene TRBV3-2) and TRBJ2-1; 7 nucleotides agree with TRBD2. Trimming took 1 base from V and 8 from J; bases not matched to a gene: 8. The CDR3 has 15 amino acids. Germline V gene lookup returns CDR1 LGHDT and CDR2 YNNKEL (reference sequence). CDR3 DNA sequence: TGTGCCAGCAGCCAAGCCTCTTGGGGGGGAGATGAGCAGTTCTTC. Protein sequence: CASSQASWGGDEQFF.